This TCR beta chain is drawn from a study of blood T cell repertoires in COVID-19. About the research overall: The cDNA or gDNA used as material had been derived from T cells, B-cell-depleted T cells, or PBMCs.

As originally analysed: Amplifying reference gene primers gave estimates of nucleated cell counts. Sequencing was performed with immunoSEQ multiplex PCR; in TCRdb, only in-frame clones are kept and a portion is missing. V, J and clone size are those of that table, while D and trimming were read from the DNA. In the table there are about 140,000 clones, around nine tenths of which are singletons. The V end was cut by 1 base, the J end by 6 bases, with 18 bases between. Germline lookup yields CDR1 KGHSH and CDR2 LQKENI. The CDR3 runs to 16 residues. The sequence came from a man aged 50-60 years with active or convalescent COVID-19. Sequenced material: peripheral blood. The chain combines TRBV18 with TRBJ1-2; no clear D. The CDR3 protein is CASSPQKEYLWDGYTF. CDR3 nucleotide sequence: TGTGCCAGCTCACCACAAAAGGAGTACTTATGGGATGGCTACACCTTC.